The sequence of this T cell receptor (beta chain) was determined in a study of T cell repertoires in cytomegalovirus infection. This clonotype appeared many times. Each CDR3 protein gets one entry after TCRdb re-called the reads with MiXCR. The profile shows 200,000 to 250,000 distinct CDR3 sequences, roughly 6.5% of them singletons. The CDR3 spans 17 residues. V gave up 3 bases and J gave up 4 bases, with 16 bases separating them. Germline CDR1 reads SGHAT; CDR2 reads FQNNGV. This chain uses TRBV11-2 with TRBJ1-6; D possibly corresponds to TRBD1 (5 bases). Sequenced input: PBMCs. This receptor was obtained from a human donor in good health (CMV status not recorded). Some clones in this sample may be carry-over from other donors' samples. In DNA, the CDR3 is TGTGCCAGCAGCTTCTATCCAGGCAGGGAGTATAATTCACCCCTCCACTTT. It specifies CASSFYPGREYNSPLHF.